Below, 27 T cell receptor beta chains from the same sample are listed, as sequenced in a study of early T cells in non-severe SARS-CoV-2 infection. TCRdb recomputed calls from the 5' RACE reads with MiXCR, one row per CDR3 protein. Of 50,000 to 60,000 distinct CDR3 sequences in the sample, approximately 12% were seen once. The sequenced sample consisted of whole blood. The receptors come from an adult who was a healthcare worker with PCR-confirmed SARS-CoV-2 infection or an uninfected control (not recorded which).

Many counts were recorded for this clonotype. V is TRBV30 and J is TRBJ2-2; possibly TRBD1 or TRBD2 for D (6 bases each). V was shortened by 1 base and J by 6 bases, with 12 bases between the two germline ends. Germline CDR1 and CDR2: GTSNPN and SVGIG (reference sequence). CDR3 length: 14 residues. CDR3 loop: CAWSGRRGSGELFF. CDR3 bases: TGTGCCTGGAGTGGTAGGAGGGGGTCCGGGGAGCTGTTTTTT.

This clonotype has only a few counts. The J gene is TRBJ1-2, the V gene TRBV16, with 10 bases identical to TRBD1. Germline CDR1 is KGHSY and CDR2 is FQNENV. Trimming at V came to 5 bases and at J to 6 bases, leaving 3 bases not matched to a gene. The CDR3 runs 13 residues. DNA for the CDR3: TGTGCCAGCAGCGAGGGACAGGGGAATGGCTACACCTTC. Translating it yields CASSEGQGNGYTF.

This clonotype showed up many times. The chain employs TRBV7-3 and TRBJ1-1; TRBD1 agrees at 7 bases. The CDR3 is made up of 12 amino acids. With 5 bases clipped from V and 6 bases from J, the junction kept 3 bases outside the gene matches. Germline V gene data show CDR1 as SGHTA and CDR2 as FQGTGA. The CDR3 reads CASSQGGSEAFF. The CDR3 DNA follows: TGTGCCAGCAGCCAGGGGGGATCTGAAGCTTTCTTT.

The chain employs TRBV7-6 and TRBJ1-1; TRBD1 matches at 12 bases. The CDR3 totals 16 residues. Germline loops: CDR1 SGHVS, CDR2 FNYEAQ. The J segment lost 1 base and the V segment lost 0 bases, leaving 0 bases of the junction unmatched. CDR3 in amino acids: CASSLAGQGANTEAFF. CDR3 nucleotides: TGTGCCAGCAGCTTAGCGGGACAGGGGGCGAACACTGAAGCTTTCTTT.

This clonotype was observed at least ten times. The rearrangement joins TRBV30 to TRBJ1-3, with D unclear. CDR3 length: 14 residues. Trimming took off 4 bases at V and 4 bases at J, with 14 bases between the two ends. Germline CDR1 and CDR2: GTSNPN and SVGIG (reference sequence). This CDR3 reads CAWKPFGSGNTIYF. The CDR3 DNA follows: TGTGCCTGGAAACCATTCGGGTCCGGAAACACCATATATTTT.

The chain couples TRBV29-1 to TRBJ1-5; the match to TRBD1 covers 7 bases. CDR1 SQVTM and CDR2 ANQGSEA come from the germline V gene. J gave up 6 bases and V 5 bases, and 7 bases lay outside the gene matches. The CDR3 totals 13 residues. In DNA, the CDR3 is TGCAGCGTTTCTGACAGGGAAAGTCAGCCCCAGCATTTT. Protein product: CSVSDRESQPQHF.

This clonotype was observed at least ten times. This chain uses TRBV7-6 with TRBJ1-1, with TRBD1 matching 8 bases. V was clipped by 1 base and J by 5 bases; unmatched bases: 6. The germline CDR1 and CDR2 sequences are SGHVS and FNYEAQ. The CDR3 sequence is 15 residues long. CDR3 bases: TGTGCCAGCAGCTTAGGCAGGGGGCTCTGGACTGAAGCTTTCTTT. Its translation: CASSLGRGLWTEAFF.

The chain couples TRBV7-9 to TRBJ2-1, with 8 bases identical to TRBD2. V lost 1 base to trimming and J lost 9 bases; unmatched junction nucleotides: 5. The CDR3 runs 14 residues. The germline CDR1 and CDR2 sequences are SEHNR and FQNEAQ (reference sequence). The CDR3 DNA is TGTGCCAGCAGCTTAGACGGGGGGGATCTTGAGCAGTTCTTC. Translating it yields CASSLDGGDLEQFF.

This clonotype was picked up many times. The chain recombines TRBV10-3 with TRBJ1-1; D ambiguous. Germline lookup yields CDR1 ENHRY and CDR2 SYGVKD. There are 15 residues in the CDR3. Deletions cut 7 bases from V and 4 bases from J, with 19 bases between. The CDR3 nucleotides are TGTGCCATCAAATCTAACGACGGTGTGGGCACTGAAGCTTTCTTT. This encodes CAIKSNDGVGTEAFF.

V is TRBV29-1 and J is TRBJ2-2; weak D call: TRBD2 (5 bases). The CDR3 consists of 11 residues. Between the trimmed V and J ends, which lost 4 bases and 6 bases, there was a span of 6 bases. Germline V gene sequence: CDR1 SQVTM, CDR2 ANQGSEA. The CDR3 spells CSVGEPGELFF. The DNA for the CDR3 is TGCAGCGTTGGGGAGCCCGGGGAGCTGTTTTTT.

This clonotype was counted ten times or more. The rearrangement joins TRBV7-2 to TRBJ2-5, with D possibly being TRBD2 (5 bases). V was trimmed by 0 bases and J by 1 base, leaving 6 bases between them. The germline gives CDR1 SGHTA, CDR2 FQGNSA. This CDR3 comprises 14 residues. The CDR3 spells CASSLAGVQETQYF. The CDR3, as DNA: TGTGCCAGCAGCTTAGCGGGAGTCCAAGAGACCCAGTACTTC. Using reference TRBV7-2 and TRBJ2-5 for the parts outside the CDR3, the full variable domain is GAGVSQSPSNKVTEKGKDVELRCDPISGHTALYWYRQSLGQGLEFLIYFQGNSAPDKSGLPSDRFSAERTGGSVSTLTIQRTQQEDSAVYLCASSLAGVQETQYFGPGTRLLVL.

The V and J genes are TRBV28 and TRBJ1-1; 7 positions match TRBD1. V was clipped by 2 bases and J by 5 bases; unmatched bases: 5. The germline CDR1 and CDR2 sequences are MDHEN and SYDVKM. CDR3 length equals 14 residues. The CDR3 DNA sequence: TGTGCCAGCAGTTTAGGGACCAGGGGGACTGAAGCTTTCTTT. It specifies CASSLGTRGTEAFF.

In its sample, this clonotype was seen a few times. The chain joins TRBV5-1 to TRBJ2-7, with 10 positions matching TRBD1. The germline V gene has CDR1 SGHRS and CDR2 YFSETQ. This CDR3 is built from 15 residues. Trimming at V came to 5 bases and at J to 5 bases, leaving 10 bases not matched to a gene. CDR3 region: CASRFRDRGNDEQYF. In DNA, the CDR3 is TGCGCCAGCAGATTCCGGGACAGGGGAAATGACGAGCAGTACTTC.

Many counts were recorded for this clonotype. This chain joins TRBV29-1 and TRBJ1-5, with D possibly matching TRBD1 (5 bases). This CDR3 region has 15 residues. Germline V gives CDR1 SQVTM, CDR2 ANQGSEA. Trimming took off 6 bases at V and 1 base at J, with 16 bases between the two ends. The CDR3 sequence is CSVQTSDRSNQPQHF. The CDR3 DNA reads as TGCAGCGTCCAAACCTCCGACAGAAGCAATCAGCCCCAGCATTTT.

The V call is TRBV20-1, the J call TRBJ2-1, with D maybe TRBD1 (6 bases). This CDR3 has 13 amino acids. V dropped 3 bases and J dropped 7 bases, with 13 bases sitting between them. The V gene's germline CDR1 is DFQATT and CDR2 SNEGSKA (reference sequence). This chain's CDR3 is CSASLQGTNEQFF. DNA for the CDR3: TGCAGTGCTAGTCTACAGGGAACGAATGAGCAGTTCTTC.

This chain links TRBV6-5 with TRBJ2-5; D is uncertain. The germline CDR1 and CDR2 sequences are MNHEY and SVGAGI. The CDR3 loop spans 12 amino acids. V was clipped by 7 bases and J by 5 bases, with 11 bases between them. CDR3 protein: CASNPFGETQYF. CDR3 nucleotides: TGTGCCAGCAATCCATTCGGGGAGACCCAGTACTTC.

This chain connects TRBV12-5 to TRBJ2-5; D may match TRBD1 or TRBD2 (5 bases each). The germline V gene encodes CDR1 LGHNT and CDR2 FRNRAP. V gave up 7 bases and J gave up 3 bases, with 15 bases separating them. The CDR3 loop spans 14 amino acids. Written as DNA, the CDR3 is TGTGCTAGTGAGATTTGGGGGTTCAAAGAGACCCAGTACTTC. Its protein product is CASEIWGFKETQYF.

This clonotype has a count of ten or more. The chain recombines TRBV20-1 with TRBJ2-3; no firm D call. Germline V gene sequence: CDR1 DFQATT, CDR2 SNEGSKA (reference sequence). Trimming shortened V by 0 bases and J by 6 bases, and 4 bases separated the two germline ends. CDR3 size: 11 residues. Here the CDR3 reads CSARDFDTQYF. CDR3 sequence (DNA): TGCAGTGCTAGAGACTTCGATACGCAGTATTTT.

This clonotype was seen a few times. The V gene is TRBV3-1, the J gene TRBJ2-7, with D tentatively TRBD1 (6 bases). The length of the CDR3 is 17 residues. Germline CDR1 and CDR2: LGHDT and YNNKEL (reference sequence). Trimming took 1 base from V and 0 from J, leaving 16 bases between them. The CDR3 reads CASSQGGPNPSSYEQYF. CDR3 coding DNA: TGTGCCAGCAGCCAAGGGGGGCCGAACCCTAGCTCCTACGAGCAGTACTTC.

For this clonotype: The junction departs from the called germline gene at one end, perhaps through a read error. The chain links TRBV6-5 to TRBJ2-1; D is possibly TRBD1 (6 bases). The germline V gene encodes CDR1 MNHEY and CDR2 SVGAGI. The CDR3 has 19 amino acids. The CDR3 reads CAGRAQPNRAPLPYNEQFF. CDR3 DNA: TGTGCCGGCAGAGCACAACCCAACAGGGCCCCCCTACCTTACAATGAGCAGTTCTTC.

The V call is TRBV29-1, the J call TRBJ2-5; D gene uncertain. The germline gives CDR1 SQVTM, CDR2 ANQGSEA. This CDR3 spans 12 amino acids. The V end lost 7 bases, the J end lost 0 bases, and 9 bases lay between the germline ends. CDR3 sequence: CSATANQETQYF. CDR3 sequence (DNA): TGCAGCGCGACGGCGAACCAAGAGACCCAGTACTTC.

This chain joins TRBV7-2 and TRBJ1-2, with 9 positions matching TRBD1. Per germline, CDR1 SGHTA and CDR2 FQGNSA. The CDR3 has 16 residues. V gave up 5 bases and J gave up 9 bases; unmatched junction bases: 16. Written as DNA, the CDR3 is TGTGCCAGCAGCCTAGAGCCCCCACGGACAGGGGCGCGCTACACCTTC. This gives the protein CASSLEPPRTGARYTF. Full variable domain (missing parts from reference TRBV7-2 and TRBJ1-2): GAGVSQSPSNKVTEKGKDVELRCDPISGHTALYWYRQSLGQGLEFLIYFQGNSAPDKSGLPSDRFSAERTGGSVSTLTIQRTQQEDSAVYLCASSLEPPRTGARYTFGSGTRLTVV.

This clonotype was detected only a few times. The chain couples TRBV5-1 to TRBJ2-3; D is possibly TRBD2 (6 bases). From germline, CDR1 is SGHRS and CDR2 YFSETQ. The CDR3 sequence is 16 residues long. V was pared by 4 bases and J by 2 bases, with 17 bases between. CDR3 region: CASSPLGGSHTDTQYF. Written as DNA, the CDR3 is TGCGCCAGCAGCCCCCTTGGGGGGAGTCACACAGATACGCAGTATTTT.

This rearrangement joins TRBV12-3 or TRBV12-4 to TRBJ1-5; 8 positions agree with TRBD1. V was clipped by 6 bases and J by 7 bases; unmatched bases: 11. CDR3 length equals 15 residues. Written as DNA, the CDR3 is TGTGCCAGCAGCAACATGCGAGACAGGGGACAGCCCCAGCATTTT. Its translation: CASSNMRDRGQPQHF.

This clonotype appeared a few times. The rearrangement links TRBV3-1 to TRBJ1-6; D gene ambiguous. Germline CDR1 LGHDT, CDR2 YNNKEL (reference sequence). With 5 bases removed from V and 6 bases from J, the gap between germline ends came to 8 bases. This CDR3 has 13 amino acids. The CDR3 DNA sequence: TGTGCCAGCAGCAACATTATTAATTCACCCCTCCACTTT. Translating it yields CASSNIINSPLHF.

This chain links TRBV12-3 or TRBV12-4 with TRBJ1-1; maybe TRBD1 (5 bases). The V gene lost 6 bases and the J gene lost 9 bases, with 14 bases spanning the gap. The CDR3 loop spans 12 amino acids. The CDR3 here is CASRAAAGQAFF. The CDR3 DNA sequence: TGTGCCAGCAGGGCCGCCGCGGGACAAGCTTTCTTT.

The chain links TRBV11-2 to TRBJ1-6, with TRBD1 identical over 8 bases. The V gene end was trimmed by 1 base and the J gene end by 8 bases; junction bases not matched to a gene: 7. The CDR3 extends over 16 amino acids. Germline-derived CDR1 and CDR2 are SGHAT and FQNNGV. The CDR3 DNA reads TGTGCCAGCAGCTTAGGGGCAGGGGGCTCGGATTCACCCCTCCACTTT. This translates into CASSLGAGGSDSPLHF.